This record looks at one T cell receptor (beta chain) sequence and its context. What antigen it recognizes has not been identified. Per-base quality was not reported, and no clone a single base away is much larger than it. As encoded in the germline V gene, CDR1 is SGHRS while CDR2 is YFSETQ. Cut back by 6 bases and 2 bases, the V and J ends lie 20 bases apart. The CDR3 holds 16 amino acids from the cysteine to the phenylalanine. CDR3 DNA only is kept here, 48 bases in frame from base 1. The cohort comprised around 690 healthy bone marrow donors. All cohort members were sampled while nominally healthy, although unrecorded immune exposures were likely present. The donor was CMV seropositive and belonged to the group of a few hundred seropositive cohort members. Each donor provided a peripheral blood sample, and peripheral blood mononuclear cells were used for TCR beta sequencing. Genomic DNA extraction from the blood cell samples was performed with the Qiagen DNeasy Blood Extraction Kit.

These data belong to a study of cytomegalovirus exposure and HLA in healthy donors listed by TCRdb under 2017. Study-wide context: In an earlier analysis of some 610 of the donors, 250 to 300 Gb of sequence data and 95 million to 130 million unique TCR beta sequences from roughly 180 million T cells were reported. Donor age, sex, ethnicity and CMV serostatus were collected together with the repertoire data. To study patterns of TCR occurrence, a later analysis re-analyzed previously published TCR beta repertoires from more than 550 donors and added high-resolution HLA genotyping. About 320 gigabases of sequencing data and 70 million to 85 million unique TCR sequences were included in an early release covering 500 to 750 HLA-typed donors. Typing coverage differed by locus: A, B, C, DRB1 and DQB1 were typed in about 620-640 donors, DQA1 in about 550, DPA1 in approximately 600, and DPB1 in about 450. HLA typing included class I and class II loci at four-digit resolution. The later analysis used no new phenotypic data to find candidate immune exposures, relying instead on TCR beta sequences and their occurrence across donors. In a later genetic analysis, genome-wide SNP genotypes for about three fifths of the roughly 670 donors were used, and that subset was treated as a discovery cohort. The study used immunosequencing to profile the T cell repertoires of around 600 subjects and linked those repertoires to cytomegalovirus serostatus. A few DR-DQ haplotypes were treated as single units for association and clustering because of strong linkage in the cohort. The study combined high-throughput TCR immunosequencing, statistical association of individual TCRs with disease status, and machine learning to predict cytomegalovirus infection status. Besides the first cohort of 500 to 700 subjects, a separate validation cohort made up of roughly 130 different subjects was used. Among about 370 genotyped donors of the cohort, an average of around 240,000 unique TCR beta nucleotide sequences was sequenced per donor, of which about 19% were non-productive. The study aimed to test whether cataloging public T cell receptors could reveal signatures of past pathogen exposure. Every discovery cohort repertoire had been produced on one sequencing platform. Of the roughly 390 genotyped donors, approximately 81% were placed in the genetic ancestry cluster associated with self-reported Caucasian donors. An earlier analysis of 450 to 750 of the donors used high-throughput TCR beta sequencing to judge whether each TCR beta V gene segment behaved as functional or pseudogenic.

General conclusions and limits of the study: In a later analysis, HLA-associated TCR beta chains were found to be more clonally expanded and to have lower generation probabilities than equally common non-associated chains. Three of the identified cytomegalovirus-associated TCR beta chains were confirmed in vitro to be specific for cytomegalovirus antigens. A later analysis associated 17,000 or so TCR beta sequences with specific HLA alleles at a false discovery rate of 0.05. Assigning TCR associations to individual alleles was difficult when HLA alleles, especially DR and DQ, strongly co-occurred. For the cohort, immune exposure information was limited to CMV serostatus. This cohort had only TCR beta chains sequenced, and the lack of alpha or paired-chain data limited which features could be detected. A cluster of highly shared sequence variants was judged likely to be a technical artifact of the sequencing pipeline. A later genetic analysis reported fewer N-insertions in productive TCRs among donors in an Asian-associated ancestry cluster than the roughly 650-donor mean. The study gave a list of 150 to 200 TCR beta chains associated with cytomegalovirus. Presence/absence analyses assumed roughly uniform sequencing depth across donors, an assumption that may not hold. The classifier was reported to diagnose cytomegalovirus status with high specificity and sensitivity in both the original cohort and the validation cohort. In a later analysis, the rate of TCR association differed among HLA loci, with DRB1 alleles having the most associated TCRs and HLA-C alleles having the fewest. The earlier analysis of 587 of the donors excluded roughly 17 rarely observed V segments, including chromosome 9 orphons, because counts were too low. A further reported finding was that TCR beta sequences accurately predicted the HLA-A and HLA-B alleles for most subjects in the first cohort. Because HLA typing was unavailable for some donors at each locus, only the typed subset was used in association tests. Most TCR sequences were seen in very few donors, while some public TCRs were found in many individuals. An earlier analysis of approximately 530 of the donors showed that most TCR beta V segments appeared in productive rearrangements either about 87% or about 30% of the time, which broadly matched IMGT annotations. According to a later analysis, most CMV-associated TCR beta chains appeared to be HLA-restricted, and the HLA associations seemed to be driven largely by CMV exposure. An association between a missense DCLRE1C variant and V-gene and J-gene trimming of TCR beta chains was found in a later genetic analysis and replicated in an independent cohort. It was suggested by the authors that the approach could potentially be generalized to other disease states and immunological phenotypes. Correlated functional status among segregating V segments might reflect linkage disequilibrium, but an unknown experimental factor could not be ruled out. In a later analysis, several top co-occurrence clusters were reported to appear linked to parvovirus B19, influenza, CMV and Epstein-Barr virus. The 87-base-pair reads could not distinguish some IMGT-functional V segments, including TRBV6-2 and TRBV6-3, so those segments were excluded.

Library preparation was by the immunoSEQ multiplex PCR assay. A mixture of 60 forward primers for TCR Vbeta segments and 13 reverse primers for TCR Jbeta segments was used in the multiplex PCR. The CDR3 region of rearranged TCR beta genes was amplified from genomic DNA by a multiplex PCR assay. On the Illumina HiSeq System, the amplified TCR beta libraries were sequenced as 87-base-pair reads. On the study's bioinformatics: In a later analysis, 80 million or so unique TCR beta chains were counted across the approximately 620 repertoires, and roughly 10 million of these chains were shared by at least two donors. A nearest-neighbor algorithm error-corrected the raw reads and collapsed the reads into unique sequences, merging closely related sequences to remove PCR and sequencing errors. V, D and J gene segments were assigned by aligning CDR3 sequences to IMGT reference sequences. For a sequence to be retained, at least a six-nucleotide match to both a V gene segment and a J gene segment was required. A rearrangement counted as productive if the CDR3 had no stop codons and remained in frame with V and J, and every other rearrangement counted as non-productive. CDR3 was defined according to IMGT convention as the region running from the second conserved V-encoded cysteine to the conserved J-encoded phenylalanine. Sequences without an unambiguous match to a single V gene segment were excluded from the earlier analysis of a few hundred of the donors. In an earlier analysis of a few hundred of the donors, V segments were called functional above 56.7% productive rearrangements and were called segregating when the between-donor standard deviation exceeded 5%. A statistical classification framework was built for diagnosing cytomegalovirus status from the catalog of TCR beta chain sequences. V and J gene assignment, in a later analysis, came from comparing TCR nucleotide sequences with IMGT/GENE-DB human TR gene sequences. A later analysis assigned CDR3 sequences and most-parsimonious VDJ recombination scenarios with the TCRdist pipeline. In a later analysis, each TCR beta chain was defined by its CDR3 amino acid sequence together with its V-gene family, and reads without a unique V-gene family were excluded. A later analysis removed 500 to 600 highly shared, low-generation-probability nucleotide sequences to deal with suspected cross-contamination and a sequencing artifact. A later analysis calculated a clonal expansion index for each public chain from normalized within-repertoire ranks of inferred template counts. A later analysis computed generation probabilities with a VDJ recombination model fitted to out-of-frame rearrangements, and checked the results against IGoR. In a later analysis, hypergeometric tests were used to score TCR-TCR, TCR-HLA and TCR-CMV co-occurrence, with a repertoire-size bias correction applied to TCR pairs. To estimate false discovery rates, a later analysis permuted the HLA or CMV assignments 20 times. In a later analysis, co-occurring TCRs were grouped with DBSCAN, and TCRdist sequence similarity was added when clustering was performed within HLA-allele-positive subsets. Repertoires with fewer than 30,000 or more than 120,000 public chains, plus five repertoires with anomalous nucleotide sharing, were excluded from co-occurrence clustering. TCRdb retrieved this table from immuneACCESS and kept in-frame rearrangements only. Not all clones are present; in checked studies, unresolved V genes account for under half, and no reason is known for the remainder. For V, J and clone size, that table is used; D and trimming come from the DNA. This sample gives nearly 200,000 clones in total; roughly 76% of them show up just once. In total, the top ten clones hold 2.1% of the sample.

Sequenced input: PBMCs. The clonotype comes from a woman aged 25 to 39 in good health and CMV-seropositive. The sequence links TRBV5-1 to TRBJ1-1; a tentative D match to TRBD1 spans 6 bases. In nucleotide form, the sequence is TGCGCCAGCACAAGGGCAGGGGAGCTTATTAACACTGAAGCTTTCTTT. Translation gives CASTRAGELINTEAFF.